The 8 T cell receptor beta chains presented below share a single source sample, sequenced in a study of CD8 T cells in ankylosing spondylitis. TCRdb called the 5' RACE reads again in MiXCR, with one record for every CDR3 protein. The sample shows fewer than 80,000 distinct CDR3 sequences, about 5% of them seen only once. Material for sequencing was blood, either unsorted or a sorted T cell fraction (not recorded which). Receptors originate from a male donor with ankylosing spondylitis or in good health (not recorded which).

This clonotype has a count of ten or more. This rearrangement joins TRBV28 to TRBJ1-2, with a tentative D call TRBD1 (5 bases). Trimming left V 8 bases short and J 9 bases short, with 22 bases between. CDR1 MDHEN and CDR2 SYDVKM come from the germline V gene. This CDR3 has 14 amino acids. CDR3 sequence (DNA): TGTGCCAGCCGTCTGGGGCTAGAATTGAGACGCTACACCTTC. It specifies CASRLGLELRRYTF.

This clonotype was counted ten times or more. The J gene is TRBJ2-1, the V gene TRBV20-1, with TRBD2 matching over 8 bases. CDR1 and CDR2 from the germline V gene are DFQATT and SNEGSKA (reference sequence). Trimming took 3 bases from V and 8 from J; bases not matched to a gene: 12. This CDR3 region has 15 residues. CDR3 residues: CSARKAIAGFDEQFF. The CDR3 DNA sequence: TGCAGTGCTAGGAAGGCGATAGCGGGGTTTGATGAGCAGTTCTTC.

Concerning this clonotype itself: One base away lies a much larger clone, so this may be a sequencing read error. J is TRBJ2-7 and V is TRBV3-1; no firm D call. The CDR3 length is 15 residues. Germline V gene sequence: CDR1 LGHDT, CDR2 YNNKEL (reference sequence). The CDR3 sequence is CASTQDASSWDEQYF. The DNA of the CDR3 is TGTGCCAGCACCCAAGACGCCAGCTCGTGGGACGAGCAGTACTTC.

This clonotype was seen many times. This chain links TRBV3-1 with TRBJ1-1; 7 nucleotides agree with TRBD1. In germline, CDR1 is LGHDT, CDR2 YNNKEL (reference sequence). V was clipped by 4 bases and J by 5 bases; unmatched bases: 10. This CDR3 contains 15 residues. The CDR3 nucleotides are TGTGCCAGCAGCCGAAACAGGGGCGTCGAAACTGAAGCTTTCTTT. Translation: CASSRNRGVETEAFF.

In this sample, this clonotype turned up many times. V is TRBV2 and J is TRBJ2-3; a weak D match, TRBD1 (6 bases). Germline values: CDR1 SNHLY, CDR2 FYNNEI. The CDR3 sequence is 14 residues long. V was cut by 8 bases and J by 0 bases, with 12 bases left in between. The CDR3 is CASVRQGSTDTQYF. The CDR3 coding sequence is TGTGCCAGCGTCAGGCAGGGGAGCACAGATACGCAGTATTTT.

This clonotype was seen at least ten times. This chain joins TRBV18 and TRBJ2-5; 11 bases line up with TRBD2. This CDR3 is built from 16 residues. Trimming at V came to 3 bases and at J to 1 base, leaving 4 bases not matched to a gene. The germline CDR1 and CDR2 sequences are KGHSH and LQKENI. The CDR3 here is CASSPLLAGGQETQYF. In DNA form, the CDR3 reads TGTGCCAGCTCACCCCTTCTAGCGGGAGGCCAAGAGACCCAGTACTTC.

This clonotype was counted ten times or more. The chain joins TRBV4-1 to TRBJ2-3, with 13 positions matching TRBD2. The ends lost 7 bases at V and 6 bases at J; junction bases unmatched: 7. Germline values: CDR1 MGHRA, CDR2 YSYEKL. This CDR3 contains 15 residues. CDR3 in amino acids: CASTRTSGGGDTQYF. In DNA form, the CDR3 reads TGCGCCAGCACCCGAACTAGCGGGGGGGGGGATACGCAGTATTTT.

The sample holds many counts of this clonotype. The chain links TRBV4-1 to TRBJ1-5; D is unresolved. Germline loops: CDR1 MGHRA, CDR2 YSYEKL. This CDR3 region has 13 residues. Trimming stripped 4 bases from V and 5 bases from J, with 9 bases between. The CDR3 nucleotides read TGCGCCAGCAGCCCGGGAGGCCATCAGCCCCAGCATTTT. Amino acids: CASSPGGHQPQHF.